These 28 T cell receptor beta chains share one sample of origin, sequenced in a study of blood T cell repertoires in COVID-19. The assay was immunoSEQ multiplex PCR, and TCRdb's table has in-frame clones only and misses some. The table lists roughly 500,000 clones, 88% of them singletons, with less than 2% in the top ten. Specimen: PBMCs or T cells enriched from blood (not recorded which). These receptors were collected from a woman between 40 and 55 years old who had recovered from COVID-19.

This clone was observed a handful of times. The chain is built from TRBV19 and TRBJ1-5; no definite D call. CDR1 and CDR2 (germline): LNHDA, SQIVND (reference sequence). CDR3 size: 14 residues. V lost 3 bases, J lost 3 bases, and 9 bases lay in between. CDR3 protein: CASSIDLINQPQHF. For the CDR3, the DNA is TGTGCCAGTAGTATCGACTTGATCAATCAGCCCCAGCATTTT.

The chain combines TRBV27 with TRBJ1-2; D gene uncertain. The V end was cut by 0 bases, the J end by 2 bases, with 7 bases between. Germline CDR1 is MNHEY and CDR2 is SMNVEV (reference sequence). The CDR3 has 14 residues. In DNA, the CDR3 is TGTGCCAGCAGTTTATCGCGGGGAAACTATGGCTACACCTTC. Amino acids: CASSLSRGNYGYTF.

V is TRBV4-3 and J is TRBJ2-7, with D perhaps TRBD2 (5 bases). The CDR3 loop spans 13 amino acids. Between the trimmed V and J ends, which lost 3 bases and 7 bases, there was a span of 13 bases. CDR1 is LGHNA, CDR2 YSLEER, per germline. The CDR3: CASSHILVNEQYF. The CDR3 DNA follows: TGCGCCAGCAGCCACATACTAGTTAATGAGCAGTACTTC.

The V gene is TRBV28, the J gene TRBJ2-7; weak D call: TRBD2 (6 bases). The CDR3 has 18 amino acids. Germline CDR1 MDHEN, CDR2 SYDVKM. Trimming stripped 3 bases from V and 5 bases from J, with 26 bases between. This CDR3 is CASSFPLLRRDGSHEQYF. The CDR3, as DNA: TGTGCCAGCAGTTTCCCTCTCCTTCGGCGGGACGGTTCCCACGAGCAGTACTTC.

The CDR3 spells CASSARTGDRTEAFF. CDR3 in DNA: TGCGCCAGCAGCGCCCGGACAGGGGATCGGACTGAAGCTTTCTTT. This rearrangement joins TRBV5-1 to TRBJ1-1; 9 nucleotides align to TRBD1. The germline V gene encodes CDR1 SGHRS and CDR2 YFSETQ. Unmatched junction bases numbered 9, after V lost 4 bases and J lost 5 bases. The CDR3 consists of 15 residues. Full variable domain (remainder filled in from reference TRBV5-1 and TRBJ1-1): KAGVTQTPRYLIKTRGQQVTLSCSPISGHRSVSWYQQTPGQGLQFLFEYFSETQRNKGNFPGRFSGRQFSNSRSEMNVSTLELGDSALYLCASSARTGDRTEAFFGQGTRLTVV.

About this clone: One end of the junction does not line up with germline, which may come from a read error. The rearrangement uses TRBV5-1 and TRBJ2-1, with D possibly TRBD2 on 6 matching bases. The CDR3 is 12 residues long. Germline V CDR1 and CDR2: SGHRS, YFSETQ. The CDR3 DNA sequence: TGCGCCAGCAGCCAGGACTACTATGAGCAGTTCTTC. Translation gives CASSQDYYEQFF.

The V and J genes are TRBV11-1 and TRBJ1-5; tentatively, D is TRBD1 (5 bases). Looked up from germline, CDR1 is SGHAT and CDR2 is FQDESV (reference sequence). CDR3 length: 15 residues. Trimming cost V 5 bases and J 4 bases, with 15 bases left between them. DNA of the CDR3: TGTGCCAGCAGCCAGCAGGGTCCTTGGAATCAGCCCCAGCATTTT. It specifies CASSQQGPWNQPQHF.

The J gene is TRBJ2-1, the V gene TRBV4-1; 8 bases agree with TRBD2. V was clipped by 0 bases and J by 1 base; unmatched bases: 11. The CDR3 has 19 residues. CDR1 is MGHRA, CDR2 YSYEKL, per germline. CDR3 DNA sequence: TGCGCCAGCAGCCAAGATCGGGAGGGAGGGATAGGTTCCTACAATGAGCAGTTCTTC. It codes for CASSQDREGGIGSYNEQFF.

This rearrangement joins TRBV6-8 to TRBJ2-3; D may be TRBD2 (5 bases). Deletions cut 6 bases from V and 0 bases from J, with 13 bases between. This CDR3 has 15 residues. Germline values: CDR1 MNHGY, CDR2 SAAAGT. The CDR3 DNA follows: TGTGCCAGCAGGGACTCTGGCGGGAGCACAGATACGCAGTATTTT. Its protein is CASRDSGGSTDTQYF.

This clone was seen once. The V and J genes are TRBV18 and TRBJ1-5; 9 bases match TRBD1. Trimming cost V 6 bases and J 0 bases; bases outside gene matches: 12. The germline V gene encodes CDR1 KGHSH and CDR2 LQKENI. There are 18 residues in the CDR3. The CDR3 here is CASSRTGQGFGSNQPQHF. The CDR3 bases are TGTGCCAGCTCCCGAACCGGACAGGGGTTCGGTAGCAATCAGCCCCAGCATTTT.

J is TRBJ1-1 and V is TRBV7-2; D unresolved. This CDR3 has 14 amino acids. Trimming shortened V by 2 bases and J by 4 bases, and 11 bases separated the two germline ends. Germline loops: CDR1 SGHTA, CDR2 FQGNSA. The CDR3 DNA follows: TGTGCCAGCAGCTTAAAGAGGAGTAGCACTGAAGCTTTCTTT. It translates to CASSLKRSSTEAFF.

The CDR3 spells CASRLGGTQREQYF. The CDR3 nucleotides read TGTGCCAGCAGGTTGGGCGGGACCCAACGGGAGCAGTACTTC. The chain is built from TRBV7-2 and TRBJ2-7; D perhaps matches TRBD2 (6 bases). The CDR3 length is 14 residues. Germline CDR1 is SGHTA and CDR2 is FQGNSA. The germline V and J ends were trimmed by 6 bases and 7 bases, with 19 bases remaining between them.

The gene calls are TRBV7-2 and TRBJ1-4, with TRBD1 matching 7 bases. The V gene end was trimmed by 5 bases and the J gene end by 8 bases; junction bases not matched to a gene: 8. Germline CDR1 reads SGHTA; CDR2 reads FQGNSA. The CDR3 is 14 residues long. The CDR3, as DNA: TGTGCCAGCAGCCCTACAGGGGATTGGGAAAAACTGTTTTTT. It specifies CASSPTGDWEKLFF.

Concerning this clone: Other DNA sequences of this sample code for an identical CDR3. CDR3 DNA: TGTGCCAGCAGGGGGCTATATAATTCACCCCTCCACTTT. Encoded protein: CASRGLYNSPLHF. The chain recombines TRBV12-3 or TRBV12-4 with TRBJ1-6; tentative D call: TRBD1 (5 bases). V was pared by 6 bases and J by 4 bases, with 7 bases between. The CDR3 totals 13 residues.

This clone appeared once. This rearrangement joins TRBV12-2 to TRBJ2-1; TRBD2 is the table's D call and was not checked against the DNA. TRBV12-2 corresponds to a pseudogene. The CDR3 sequence is 15 residues long. CDR3 in amino acids: CASRFSTRIHNEQFF. The CDR3 DNA sequence: TGTGCAAGTCGCTTTAGTACTCGAATCCACAATGAGCAGTTCTTC.

The CDR3 loop is CASRDSYEQYF. The CDR3 DNA reads TGTGCCAGTCGCGATTCCTACGAGCAGTACTTC. The chain carries TRBV6-5 and TRBJ2-7, with unresolved D. V was shortened by 9 bases and J by 1 base, with 7 bases between the two germline ends. The length of the CDR3 is 11 residues. CDR1 is MNHEY, CDR2 SVGAGI, per germline.

V is TRBV2 and J is TRBJ1-2; the D is unclear. The germline V and J ends were trimmed by 8 bases and 5 bases, with 9 bases remaining between them. Germline CDR1 reads SNHLY; CDR2 reads FYNNEI. The CDR3 loop spans 11 amino acids. The CDR3 coding sequence is TGTGCCAGCGGAAGGACTTATGGCTACACCTTC. This codes for CASGRTYGYTF.

The rearrangement uses TRBV2 and TRBJ1-1, with D unresolved. The CDR3 has 14 residues. Trimming shortened V by 4 bases and J by 3 bases, and 12 bases separated the two germline ends. Germline V gene data show CDR1 as SNHLY and CDR2 as FYNNEI. The CDR3 loop reads CASSGRGMDTEAFF. CDR3 in DNA: TGTGCCAGCAGTGGACGGGGAATGGACACTGAAGCTTTCTTT.

The chain uses TRBV6-5 and TRBJ2-3, with 8 bases lining up with TRBD1. Trimming took 5 bases from V and 2 from J; bases not matched to a gene: 6. This CDR3 has 15 residues. Germline loops: CDR1 MNHEY, CDR2 SVGAGI. The DNA of the CDR3 is TGTGCCAGCAGTATTGACAGGGGCAACACAGATACGCAGTATTTT. Its translation is CASSIDRGNTDTQYF.

The rearrangement links TRBV12-3 or TRBV12-4 to TRBJ1-2, with D unresolved. V lost 2 bases and J 7 bases, leaving 11 bases between the germline ends. CDR3 length equals 13 residues. For the CDR3, the DNA is TGTGCCAGCAGTTTAAGTGGGCCGGCTGGCTACACCTTC. This translates into CASSLSGPAGYTF.

Note on this clone: The sample contains more than one DNA sequence encoding this CDR3. This sequence joins TRBV27 and TRBJ1-1, with 7 bases aligning to TRBD1. Germline V lookup: CDR1 MNHEY, CDR2 SMNVEV (reference sequence). V shed 5 bases, J shed 2 bases, and the junction held 5 bases outside the gene matches. This CDR3 is built from 14 residues. CDR3 sequence reads: CASSPGQANTEAFF. CDR3 DNA: TGTGCCAGCAGTCCAGGACAGGCAAACACTGAAGCTTTCTTT.

This sequence joins TRBV5-1 and TRBJ2-3; 7 bases line up with TRBD1. CDR1 is SGHRS and CDR2 is YFSETQ in the germline V gene. The V segment lost 5 bases and the J segment 2 bases; nucleotides outside the gene matches: 5. This CDR3 has 14 residues. CDR3 residues: CASRPGTATDTQYF. In DNA form, the CDR3 reads TGCGCCAGCAGACCCGGGACAGCCACAGATACGCAGTATTTT.

This chain links TRBV7-2 with TRBJ1-1; 9 bases match TRBD1. V shed 2 bases, J shed 6 bases, and the junction held 13 bases outside the gene matches. Germline CDR1 reads SGHTA; CDR2 reads FQGNSA. The CDR3 contains 17 residues. The DNA for the CDR3 is TGTGCCAGCAGCTTAAGGCCCTATACGACAGGGGGTCCTGAAGCTTTCTTT. Translating it yields CASSLRPYTTGGPEAFF.

The chain links TRBV18 to TRBJ2-5, with D possibly matching TRBD1 (5 bases). Germline loops: CDR1 KGHSH, CDR2 LQKENI. The V end was cut by 3 bases, the J end by 2 bases, with 13 bases between. The CDR3 spans 15 residues. Written as DNA, the CDR3 is TGTGCCAGCTCACCCACAGGCACATCTCAAGAGACCCAGTACTTC. This codes for CASSPTGTSQETQYF.

The chain carries TRBV6-5 and TRBJ1-2; 7 bases match TRBD1. This CDR3 comprises 15 residues. Trimming took 6 bases from V and 4 from J; bases not matched to a gene: 11. The V gene's germline CDR1 is MNHEY and CDR2 SVGAGI. In DNA form, the CDR3 reads TGTGCCAGCAGGGAGGGGGCTACCCTCGGCTATGGCTACACCTTC. It specifies CASREGATLGYGYTF.

The chain joins TRBV11-1 to TRBJ1-2, with a weak D call TRBD1 (5 bases). CDR3 length: 13 residues. Trimming pared 2 bases from V and 1 base from J, leaving 5 bases between. Germline assignment: CDR1 SGHAT and CDR2 FQDESV (reference sequence). DNA of the CDR3: TGTGCCAGCAGCTTACAGGGTAACTATGGCTACACCTTC. This gives the protein CASSLQGNYGYTF.

The chain carries TRBV5-4 and TRBJ2-7, with a weak D call TRBD1 (5 bases). V shed 5 bases and J shed 11 bases, with 26 bases lying between them. CDR1 and CDR2 (germline): SGHNT, YYREEE (reference sequence). This CDR3 comprises 15 residues. CDR3 sequence reads: CASSFGNRFLTREYF. The CDR3 DNA reads TGTGCCAGCAGTTTTGGAAACAGGTTTCTAACGAGAGAGTACTTC.

The chain couples TRBV29-1 to TRBJ1-1; the match to TRBD1 covers 8 bases. CDR3 length: 13 amino acids. Germline V lookup: CDR1 SQVTM, CDR2 ANQGSEA. Trimming took 7 bases from V and 5 from J; bases not matched to a gene: 9. CDR3 loop: CSDKTQGGTEAFF. In DNA, the CDR3 is TGCAGCGACAAGACACAGGGGGGAACTGAAGCTTTCTTT. Filled out from reference TRBV29-1 and TRBJ1-1, the complete variable domain reads SAVISQKPSRDICQRGTSLTIQCQVDSQVTMMFWYRQQPGQSLTLIATANQGSEATYESGFVIDKFPISRPNLTFSTLTVSNMSPEDSSIYLCSDKTQGGTEAFFGQGTRLTVV.